The T cell receptor beta chain described here comes from a study of blood T cells in healthy people across ages. Findings and caveats of the study: Naive CD4+ cells and diversity were both higher in long-lived donors than in aged donors. A roughly linear age-dependent decrease characterized TCR beta diversity per million T cells.

A second PCR of about 7 to 12 cycles used a sample-barcoded 5' primer and a J-beta primer mix. Each CDR3 protein is one row after TCRdb ran MiXCR on the 5' RACE reads. This sample has roughly 730,000 distinct CDR3 sequences; roughly three fifths occur once, and the top ten carry 20% to 30%. Staff drew 9 to 10 milliliters of peripheral blood from each donor. This clonotype has only a few counts. What it recognizes is unknown. The junction differs from germline at one of its ends, possibly a read error. Germline V gene data show CDR1 as SGDLS and CDR2 as YYNGEE. The CDR3 is 12 residues long. The receptor comes from a man in his forties or fifties in good health. The sample was blood. This sequence joins TRBV9 and TRBJ1-2, with D unclear. The CDR3 spells CASSANVGGYTF. The CDR3 bases are TGTGCCAGCAGCGCCAATGTAGGAGGCTACACTTTC.